This is a list of T cell receptor beta chains from one sample in a study of CD8+CD57+ T cells in acquired aplastic anemia. TCRdb re-derived calls from the reads in MiXCR, one entry per CDR3 protein. The sample carries 150,000 or so distinct CDR3 sequences, roughly 54% recorded once. The sequencing input was sorted CD4+, CD8+, or CD8+CD57+ T cells (not recorded which) from PBMCs. Every receptor here comes from a human donor with aplastic anemia. Both conserved end residues are part of each CDR3.

J gene: TRBJ2-5; V gene: TRBV7-3; CDR3 protein: CASSSAEGLTQYF
J gene: TRBJ2-5; V gene: TRBV7-6; CDR3 protein: CASSRDRGKVETQYF
J gene: TRBJ2-5; V gene: TRBV20-1; CDR3 protein: CSASSGGGETQYF
J gene: TRBJ1-1; V gene: TRBV6-2/TRBV6-3; CDR3 protein: CASSYRRAGTGRNTEAFF
J gene: TRBJ1-2; V gene: TRBV7-8; CDR3 protein: CASSLTEGGYTF
J gene: TRBJ2-7; V gene: TRBV10-2; CDR3 protein: CASSVYLSAGVVYEQYF
J gene: TRBJ1-1; V gene: TRBV19; CDR3 protein: CASSMGAGEAFF
J gene: TRBJ1-5; V gene: TRBV7-6; CDR3 protein: CASSYGQGDQPQHF
J gene: TRBJ1-6; V gene: TRBV2; CDR3 protein: CASSDRGQTTINSPLHF
J gene: TRBJ2-1; V gene: TRBV25-1; CDR3 protein: CACSSYNEQFF
J gene: TRBJ1-6; V gene: TRBV6-4; CDR3 protein: CASSEAGANSPLHF
J gene: TRBJ2-2; V gene: TRBV12-3/TRBV12-4; CDR3 protein: CASRRQSTGELFF
J gene: TRBJ1-1; V gene: TRBV27; CDR3 protein: CASMGPWNTEAFF
J gene: TRBJ2-7; V gene: TRBV9; CDR3 protein: CASRRGERGEQYF
J gene: TRBJ1-1; V gene: TRBV2; CDR3 protein: CASSEALGGTEAFF
J gene: TRBJ2-5; V gene: TRBV24-1; CDR3 protein: CATSGSGTGEETQYF
J gene: TRBJ2-7; V gene: TRBV7-3; CDR3 protein: CASSLNAGGPYEQYF
J gene: TRBJ2-7; V gene: TRBV7-9; CDR3 protein: CASEGLAGGNYEQYF
J gene: TRBJ1-1; V gene: TRBV29-1; CDR3 protein: CSFDRDRGLEAFF
J gene: TRBJ1-1; V gene: TRBV20-1; CDR3 protein: CSADGNTEAFF
J gene: TRBJ1-4; V gene: TRBV11-1; CDR3 protein: CASSLEQREKLFF
J gene: TRBJ1-2; V gene: TRBV19; CDR3 protein: CASHTDTNYGYTF
J gene: TRBJ1-6; V gene: TRBV12-5; CDR3 protein: CASGSGQGNTYNSPLHF
J gene: TRBJ2-3; V gene: TRBV7-8; CDR3 protein: CASSLGARPQYF
J gene: TRBJ2-1; V gene: TRBV5-1; CDR3 protein: CASSTDSNSYNEQFF
J gene: TRBJ1-1; V gene: TRBV19; CDR3 protein: CATLPRAGGVTEAFF
J gene: TRBJ2-1; V gene: TRBV7-9; CDR3 protein: CASSPGTGGPRNEQFF
J gene: TRBJ1-2; V gene: TRBV15; CDR3 protein: CATSSPGVGYTF
J gene: TRBJ2-7; V gene: TRBV20-1; CDR3 protein: CSAQSGYRSYEQYF
J gene: TRBJ2-5; V gene: TRBV7-2; CDR3 protein: CASSPYHREGGQETQYF
J gene: TRBJ1-2; V gene: TRBV2; CDR3 protein: CASSEEPVGTIDGYTF
J gene: TRBJ2-7; V gene: TRBV19; CDR3 protein: CASSPQVSYEQYF
J gene: TRBJ2-1; V gene: TRBV6-4; CDR3 protein: CASRDRGLAVPQRGNEQFF
J gene: TRBJ2-3; V gene: TRBV10-1; CDR3 protein: CASSESRHLRTDTQYF
J gene: TRBJ2-5; V gene: TRBV7-3; CDR3 protein: CASSVGTGETQYF
J gene: TRBJ2-7; V gene: TRBV20-1; CDR3 protein: CSARGPRDYEQYF
J gene: TRBJ2-2; V gene: TRBV7-8; CDR3 protein: CASPNGELFF
J gene: TRBJ2-2; V gene: TRBV19; CDR3 protein: CASSIVSAGELFF
J gene: TRBJ2-7; V gene: TRBV10-3; CDR3 protein: CAISAGTGYGEYF
J gene: TRBJ2-5; V gene: TRBV7-7; CDR3 protein: CASSWTGGVEETQYF
J gene: TRBJ2-5; V gene: TRBV25-1; CDR3 protein: CASSAPGTVQETQYF
J gene: TRBJ1-2; V gene: TRBV11-2; CDR3 protein: CASSLEGWIYGYTF